These 27 T cell receptor beta chains share one sample of origin, sequenced in a study of T cells after yellow fever vaccination. TCRdb reprocessed the 5' RACE reads with MiXCR, giving one entry per CDR3 protein. The sample comprises under 550,000 distinct CDR3 sequences, around a fifth of which are singletons, and 16% rests with the top ten. The sequencing used PBMCs, collected approximately 20 days after the first yellow fever vaccination. These receptors all stem from a man between 18 and 29 years old who received the YFV17D yellow fever vaccine.

As for this clonotype: A read error may explain this, as a much larger clone is one base away. The chain recombines TRBV7-2 with TRBJ1-4; the D is unclear. Per germline, CDR1 SGHTA and CDR2 FQGNSA. V gave up 6 bases and J gave up 8 bases, with 16 bases separating them. The CDR3 has 14 residues. The DNA of the CDR3 is TGTGCCAGCAGACCTAGAGAAGCGCAGGAAAAACTGTTTTTT. Translation: CASRPREAQEKLFF.

This clonotype turned up a few times. The DNA of the CDR3 is TGTGCCAGCAGCGTAGAGGACGGAAGCACAGATACGCAGTATTTT. It yields the protein CASSVEDGSTDTQYF. The J gene is TRBJ2-3, the V gene TRBV9; D is unresolved. V lost 0 bases and J lost 0, with 8 bases in between. Germline lookup yields CDR1 SGDLS and CDR2 YYNGEE. The CDR3 length is 15 residues. Drawing the rest from reference TRBV9 and TRBJ2-3, the complete variable domain is DSGVTQTPKHLITATGQRVTLRCSPRSGDLSVYWYQQSLDQGLQFLIQYYNGEERAKGNILERFSAQQFPDLHSELNLSSLELGDSALYFCASSVEDGSTDTQYFGPGTRLTVL.

This clonotype was seen ten or more times. V and J are TRBV5-1 and TRBJ2-3; 13 bases are a match to TRBD2. J lost 4 bases, V lost 3 bases, and 8 bases had no gene match. The CDR3 length is 17 residues. CDR1 SGHRS and CDR2 YFSETQ come from the germline V gene. CDR3 residues: CASSSGLAGVKSDTQYF. CDR3 coding DNA: TGCGCCAGCAGCTCCGGACTAGCGGGGGTGAAGTCAGATACGCAGTATTTT.

This clonotype turned up a few times. The V call is TRBV12-5, the J call TRBJ1-6; a possible D gene is TRBD1 (5 bases). In germline, CDR1 is LGHNT, CDR2 FRNRAP. Trimming shortened V by 6 bases and J by 8 bases, and 17 bases separated the two germline ends. The CDR3 has 15 residues. In DNA, the CDR3 is TGTGCTAGTGGGCCCGGGCAGGGTGGTCATTCACCCCTCCACTTT. Amino acids: CASGPGQGGHSPLHF.

The chain couples TRBV6-2 or TRBV6-3 to TRBJ2-7; D not certain. Trimming took off 5 bases at V and 6 bases at J, with 11 bases between the two ends. The CDR3 runs 12 residues. Germline values: CDR1 MNHEY, CDR2 SVGEGT. This CDR3 reads CASSRTMTEQYF. CDR3 DNA: TGTGCCAGCAGTCGAACTATGACCGAGCAGTACTTC.

This clonotype has only a few counts. The V gene is TRBV5-6, the J gene TRBJ1-1, with 8 bases lining up with TRBD1. The germline CDR1 and CDR2 sequences are SGHDT and YYEEEE. CDR3 length equals 14 residues. The V and J ends lost 2 bases and 4 bases, in that order; junction bases with no gene match: 4. CDR3 residues: CASSFRTGRTEAFF. CDR3 DNA: TGTGCCAGCAGCTTTCGGACAGGGCGCACTGAAGCTTTCTTT.

This clonotype was detected many times. V usage is TRBV11-2 and J usage is TRBJ1-1; D remains ambiguous. This CDR3 contains 15 residues. Trimming shortened V by 1 base and J by 6 bases, and 15 bases separated the two germline ends. Germline V lookup: CDR1 SGHAT, CDR2 FQNNGV. CDR3 nucleotide sequence: TGTGCCAGCAGCTTAGGCGCGCGGTCAGTCGCTGAAGCTTTCTTT. This sequence encodes CASSLGARSVAEAFF.

The J gene is TRBJ1-6, the V gene TRBV15; 11 nucleotides align to TRBD1. The V gene end was trimmed by 3 bases and the J gene end by 2 bases; junction bases not matched to a gene: 6. From germline, CDR1 is LNHNV and CDR2 YYDKDF (reference sequence). This CDR3 region has 18 residues. The DNA for the CDR3 is TGTGCCACCAGCAGCGATCGGGACAGGGGGGCCTATAATTCACCCCTCCACTTT. It specifies CATSSDRDRGAYNSPLHF.

The V call is TRBV6-5, the J call TRBJ2-7; D remains unclear. Looked up from germline, CDR1 is MNHEY and CDR2 is SVGAGI. V lost 2 bases to trimming and J lost 7 bases, with 15 bases between them. CDR3 length: 14 amino acids. CDR3 nucleotide sequence: TGTGCCAGCAGTTACGATCAGAACCACCGGGAGCAGTACGTC. Residues: CASSYDQNHREQYV.

This clonotype appeared a few times. The chain uses TRBV28 and TRBJ1-2; TRBD1 might be the D (5 bases). Trimming cost V 5 bases and J 7 bases, with 11 bases left between them. There are 12 residues in the CDR3. Germline V gene data show CDR1 as MDHEN and CDR2 as SYDVKM. CDR3 amino acids: CASSRIGAGYTF. In nucleotides, the CDR3 is TGTGCCAGCAGTCGAATTGGGGCTGGCTACACCTTC.

This chain links TRBV7-9 with TRBJ1-1; no definite D call. The CDR3 has 16 residues. Germline CDR1 and CDR2: SEHNR and FQNEAQ (reference sequence). Between the trimmed V and J ends, which lost 2 bases and 5 bases, there was a span of 18 bases. CDR3 nucleotide sequence: TGTGCCAGCAGCTTATTTGGCGGGCGCCGAGGGACTGAAGCTTTCTTT. Its protein product is CASSLFGGRRGTEAFF.

The V and J genes are TRBV7-2 and TRBJ1-2; no reliable D call. The germline V gene has CDR1 SGHTA and CDR2 FQGNSA. V was trimmed by 1 base and J by 4 bases, leaving 16 bases between them. This CDR3 region has 16 residues. In DNA, the CDR3 is TGTGCCAGCAGCTTAGGGGCGGGCAATTCCGGCTATGGCTACACCTTC. It translates to CASSLGAGNSGYGYTF.

This clonotype has only a few counts. This chain links TRBV6-5 with TRBJ2-1; D call uncertain. The CDR3 loop spans 19 amino acids. The V gene's germline CDR1 is MNHEY and CDR2 SVGAGI. The germline V and J ends were trimmed by 2 bases and 6 bases, with 26 bases remaining between them. CDR3 in amino acids: CASSYRFRPQAAKSNEQFF. The CDR3 region has the DNA TGTGCCAGCAGTTACCGATTTCGACCCCAGGCGGCCAAGAGCAATGAGCAGTTCTTC.

The gene calls are TRBV18 and TRBJ1-1, with D possibly being TRBD1 (6 bases). Germline V gene data show CDR1 as KGHSH and CDR2 as LQKENI. The CDR3 is 15 residues long. The V end lost 1 base, the J end lost 6 bases, and 15 bases lay between the germline ends. In DNA form, the CDR3 reads TGTGCCAGCTCACCACAGGGGTTGGCAGGGGCTGAAGCTTTCTTT. Its translation is CASSPQGLAGAEAFF. Variable domain in full (rest from reference TRBV18 and TRBJ1-1): NAGVMQNPRHLVRRRGQEARLRCSPMKGHSHVYWYRQLPEEGLKFMVYLQKENIIDESGMPKERFSAEFPKEGPSILRIQQVVRGDSAAYFCASSPQGLAGAEAFFGQGTRLTVV.

This clonotype was observed many times. The V call is TRBV7-2, the J call TRBJ1-5; D gene uncertain. CDR1 is SGHTA and CDR2 is FQGNSA in the germline V gene. The CDR3 sequence is 15 residues long. V gave up 2 bases and J gave up 4 bases, with 12 bases separating them. This CDR3 is CASSLFAVPNQPQHF. Written as DNA, the CDR3 is TGTGCCAGCAGCTTATTCGCAGTACCTAATCAGCCCCAGCATTTT.

This clonotype was counted a few times. The J gene is TRBJ1-5, the V gene TRBV15; maybe TRBD1 (5 bases). The CDR3 sequence is 14 residues long. Deletions cut 1 base from V and 5 bases from J, with 9 bases between. CDR1 and CDR2 (germline): LNHNV, YYDKDF (reference sequence). The CDR3 sequence: CATSRGGRDQPQHF. CDR3 DNA sequence: TGTGCCACCAGCAGAGGGGGCAGAGATCAGCCCCAGCATTTT.

This rearrangement joins TRBV28 to TRBJ2-3; possibly TRBD1 or TRBD2 for D (6 bases each). Per germline, CDR1 MDHEN and CDR2 SYDVKM. This CDR3 has 15 amino acids. V was trimmed by 7 bases and J by 2 bases, leaving 16 bases between them. CDR3: CASTKGGRYTDTQYF. The DNA for the CDR3 is TGTGCCAGCACCAAGGGGGGACGATACACAGATACGCAGTATTTT.

The chain joins TRBV4-3 to TRBJ2-2; a possible D gene is TRBD2 (5 bases). Germline V gene lookup returns CDR1 LGHNA and CDR2 YSLEER. The V and J ends lost 1 base and 5 bases respectively, with 14 bases between them. The CDR3 consists of 16 residues. CDR3 loop: CASSQGNAGVTGELFF. The CDR3 region has the DNA TGCGCCAGCAGCCAAGGGAACGCGGGTGTAACCGGGGAGCTGTTTTTT.

J is TRBJ2-1 and V is TRBV7-8, with D possibly being TRBD2 (7 bases). The CDR3 totals 14 residues. Germline V CDR1 and CDR2: SGHVS, FQNEAQ. V was shortened by 8 bases and J by 5 bases, with 16 bases between the two germline ends. The chain's CDR3 is CASLGGAWDNEQFF. The CDR3 region has the DNA TGTGCCAGCCTTGGGGGGGCGTGGGACAATGAGCAGTTCTTC.

This clonotype has just a few counts. V and J are TRBV5-1 and TRBJ2-5; weak D call: TRBD2 (5 bases). This CDR3 has 15 residues. Germline lookup yields CDR1 SGHRS and CDR2 YFSETQ. The V end lost 2 bases, the J end lost 2 bases, and 13 bases lay between the germline ends. The CDR3 bases are TGCGCCAGCAGCTTAGGACGGACGGGACAAGAGACCCAGTACTTC. Translated, it gives CASSLGRTGQETQYF.

The rearrangement links TRBV12-3 or TRBV12-4 to TRBJ2-7; D perhaps matches TRBD1 (5 bases). The CDR3 loop spans 12 amino acids. Trimming shortened V by 6 bases and J by 4 bases, and 10 bases separated the two germline ends. The CDR3 DNA reads as TGTGCCAGCAGATTTGACAGTTACGAGCAGTACTTC. Residues: CASRFDSYEQYF.

At least ten counts were recorded for this clonotype. The V gene is TRBV18, the J gene TRBJ1-4; D is ambiguous. The CDR3 extends over 12 amino acids. V was clipped by 6 bases and J by 8 bases, with 10 bases between them. CDR1 is KGHSH, CDR2 LQKENI, per germline. The chain's CDR3 is CASSRASEKLFF. DNA of the CDR3: TGTGCCAGCTCCCGTGCAAGCGAAAAACTGTTTTTT.

This clonotype occurred a few times. The gene calls are TRBV2 and TRBJ2-7, with 7 positions matching TRBD2. V trimming: 4 bases; J trimming: 0 bases; junction bases outside the gene matches: 3. The CDR3 is 14 amino acids. Germline V CDR1 and CDR2: SNHLY, FYNNEI. The CDR3 DNA follows: TGTGCCAGCAGTGCCAGCGGGGTCTCCTACGAGCAGTACTTC. As protein: CASSASGVSYEQYF.

The V call is TRBV29-1, the J call TRBJ1-1; D gene uncertain. CDR3 length equals 10 residues. The germline gives CDR1 SQVTM, CDR2 ANQGSEA. V gave up 7 bases and J gave up 1 base, with 4 bases separating them. CDR3 residues: CSAENTEAFF. CDR3 bases: TGCAGCGCCGAGAACACTGAAGCTTTCTTT.

The V and J genes are TRBV7-2 and TRBJ2-5; TRBD2 agrees at 7 bases. The CDR3 is 15 residues long. The trim removed 7 bases at V and 4 bases at J, leaving 12 bases unmatched. Germline CDR1 reads SGHTA; CDR2 reads FQGNSA. As DNA, the CDR3 is TGTGCCAGCAAATCAAGGGAGGGGACCGGAGAGACCCAGTACTTC. This encodes CASKSREGTGETQYF.

This clonotype was observed a handful of times. CDR3 sequence reads: CASSWGTGLNSPLHF. CDR3 coding DNA: TGTGCCAGCAGTTGGGGGACAGGGCTTAATTCACCCCTCCACTTT. V gene TRBV12-3 or TRBV12-4 combines with J gene TRBJ1-6; 9 positions agree with TRBD1. The CDR3 extends over 15 amino acids. The J segment lost 6 bases and the V segment lost 4 bases, leaving 4 bases of the junction unmatched.

V gene TRBV6-1 combines with J gene TRBJ1-1; a weak D match, TRBD1 (5 bases). This CDR3 comprises 15 residues. V was pared by 5 bases and J by 1 base, with 14 bases between. Germline V gives CDR1 MNHNS, CDR2 SASEGT. CDR3 amino acids: CASSRTVGQNTEAFF. CDR3 sequence (DNA): TGTGCCAGCAGTAGAACAGTAGGACAGAACACTGAAGCTTTCTTT.